This TCR beta chain is from a study of CXCR3-negative and CXCR3-positive naive CD8 T cells. About the research overall: The dataset comprises some 130 million TRB reads in total, with about 1.5 +/- 0.3 million reads per library.

Study-wide results and limits: It was found that naive subsets had comparable surface CD5, and TCR strength was inferred from TRB CDR3 properties. Hydrophobicity of TRB CDR3s was greater in CXCR3-positive naive cells than in CXCR3-negative naive cells.

Via 5' RACE with UMI labels, TRB cDNA libraries were prepared. TCRdb re-called the 5' RACE reads; one entry per CDR3 protein, DNA not given. The table lists about 84,000 distinct CDR3 sequences. On this clonotype: Its antigen is not identified.

With around 290,000 cells each, the CD8+ T cell subsets were individually sorted in triplicate. The sequence derives from a human donor in good health. Some clones in this sample may be carry-over from other donors' samples. Sequencing was performed on naive CXCR3+ CD8+ T cells from blood. Subset here: CD45RO-CCR7+CD27+CD95- naive CD8+ T cells expressing CXCR3 (TNR3+).

The CDR3 reads CATPRASTGGELFF. The chain links TRBV10-3 to TRBJ2-2; TCRdb names TRBD2, which stays unverified in the absence of DNA. Germline V gene data show CDR1 as ENHRY and CDR2 as SYGVKD. This CDR3 spans 14 amino acids.